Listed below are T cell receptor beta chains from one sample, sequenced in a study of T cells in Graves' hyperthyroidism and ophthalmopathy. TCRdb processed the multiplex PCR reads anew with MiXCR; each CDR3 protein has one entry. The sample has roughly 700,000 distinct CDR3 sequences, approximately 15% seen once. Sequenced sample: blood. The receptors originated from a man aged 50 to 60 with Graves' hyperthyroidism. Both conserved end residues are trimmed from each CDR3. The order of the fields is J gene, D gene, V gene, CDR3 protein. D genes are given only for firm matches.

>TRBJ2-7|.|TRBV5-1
ASSLRLGGNQGPGEQY
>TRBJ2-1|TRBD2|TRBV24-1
ATSDSGRANEQF
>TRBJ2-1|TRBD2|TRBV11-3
ASSSLSGIEGEQF
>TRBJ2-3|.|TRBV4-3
ASSQDWAATSTDTQY
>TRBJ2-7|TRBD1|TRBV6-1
ASSVLPGQGFHDEQY
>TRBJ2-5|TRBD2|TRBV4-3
ASSQLTSYQETQY
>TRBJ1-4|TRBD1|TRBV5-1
ASSALPGQVNEKLF
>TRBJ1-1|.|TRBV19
ASRFWTVGAEAF
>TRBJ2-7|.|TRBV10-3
AISDHGANGEQY
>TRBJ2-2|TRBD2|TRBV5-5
ASSWGLFNTGELF
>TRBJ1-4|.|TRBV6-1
ASRTSQGDVLF
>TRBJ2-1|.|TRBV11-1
ASSWSSYNEQF
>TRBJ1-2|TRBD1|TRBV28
ASSLMALGQGTNGYT
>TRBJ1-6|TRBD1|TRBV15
ATSRDGGTGVSYNSPLH
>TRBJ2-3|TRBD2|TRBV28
ASSSILAGGADTQY
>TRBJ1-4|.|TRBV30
AWSVYGSTNEKLF
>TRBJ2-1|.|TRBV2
ASSGVFFDNEQF
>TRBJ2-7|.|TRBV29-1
SVADRIDSYEQY
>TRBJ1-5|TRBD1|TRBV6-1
ASSSTGTADQPQH
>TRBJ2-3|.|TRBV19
ASSPRESGGPDTQY
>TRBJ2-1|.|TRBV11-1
ASSLSDSYNEQF
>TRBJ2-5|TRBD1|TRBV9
ASSARVGTGGVWETQY
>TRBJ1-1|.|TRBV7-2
ASSYIPRMNTEAF
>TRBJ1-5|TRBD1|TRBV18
ASSGQGASNQPQH
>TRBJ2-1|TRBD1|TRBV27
ASRQGIRSYNEQF
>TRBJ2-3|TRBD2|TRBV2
ASKAGTSGRGGTDTQY
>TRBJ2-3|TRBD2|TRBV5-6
ASSLVGTSGFTDTQY
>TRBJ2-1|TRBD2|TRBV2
ASRWTLAGPYNEQF
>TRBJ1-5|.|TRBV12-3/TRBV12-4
ASSAGTVSNQPQH
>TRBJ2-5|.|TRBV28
ASSNPVGQETQY
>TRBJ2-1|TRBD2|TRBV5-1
ASSLAIAGANEQF
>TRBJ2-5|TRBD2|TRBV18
ASSPPFGGGRQETQY
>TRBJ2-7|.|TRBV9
ASSVSGAPHEQY